A selection of T cell receptor beta chains follows, all from one sample in a study of T cells in Graves' hyperthyroidism and ophthalmopathy. TCRdb processed the multiplex PCR reads anew with MiXCR; each CDR3 protein has one entry. The sample carries about 590,000 distinct CDR3 sequences, 15% to 18% recorded once. The sequenced sample was blood. These receptor sequences come from a woman aged 30 to 39 with Graves' hyperthyroidism. The conserved cysteine and the conserved F or W are not part of the CDR3 here. Each record gives: J gene, V gene, CDR3 length, CDR3 protein.

J: TRBJ2-2
V: TRBV12-5
length: 14
CDR3: ASGFYGGRDTGELF

J: TRBJ1-1
V: TRBV6-2/TRBV6-3
length: 11
CDR3: ASSFWGSTEAF

J: TRBJ2-3
V: TRBV6-2/TRBV6-3
length: 13
CDR3: ASSYSTRFTDTQY

J: TRBJ2-7
V: TRBV20-1
length: 11
CDR3: SAAGLSSYEQY

J: TRBJ1-1
V: TRBV19
length: 13
CDR3: ASSVAGPMNTEAF

J: TRBJ2-2
V: TRBV10-3
length: 16
CDR3: AISELGREGRGTGELF

J: TRBJ1-3
V: TRBV4-3
length: 13
CDR3: ASSQDPYSGNTIY

J: TRBJ1-1
V: TRBV14
length: 12
CDR3: ASSRLDTGGKAF

J: TRBJ2-2
V: TRBV18
length: 14
CDR3: ASSPLAGLNTGELF

J: TRBJ2-1
V: TRBV11-2
length: 15
CDR3: ASSSIAGTPPYNEQF

J: TRBJ1-2
V: TRBV20-1
length: 10
CDR3: SAWEPASGYT

J: TRBJ2-1
V: TRBV5-1
length: 13
CDR3: ASSPPSGRGDEQF

J: TRBJ2-7
V: TRBV12-3/TRBV12-4
length: 12
CDR3: ASSWTSPGGEQY

J: TRBJ2-3
V: TRBV9
length: 12
CDR3: ASSLGVQTDTQY

J: TRBJ2-4
V: TRBV20-1
length: 12
CDR3: SAREILAKNIQY

J: TRBJ2-3
V: TRBV2
length: 12
CDR3: ASVIAENTDTQY

J: TRBJ2-1
V: TRBV20-1
length: 12
CDR3: SASGSASYNEQF

J: TRBJ2-7
V: TRBV20-1
length: 11
CDR3: SAKGFYSYEQY

J: TRBJ2-1
V: TRBV15
length: 13
CDR3: ATSGGRDRENEQF

J: TRBJ1-1
V: TRBV4-1
length: 12
CDR3: ASSSVQGGTEAF

J: TRBJ1-1
V: TRBV5-1
length: 12
CDR3: ASSYGQGSTEAF

J: TRBJ2-5
V: TRBV24-1
length: 11
CDR3: ATSDDSRETQY

J: TRBJ2-1
V: TRBV3-1
length: 11
CDR3: ASSHLGSNEQF

J: TRBJ2-7
V: TRBV28
length: 16
CDR3: ASTYNGGEGQYAYEQY

J: TRBJ2-5
V: TRBV25-1
length: 13
CDR3: ASSELGGQWETQY

J: TRBJ2-1
V: TRBV2
length: 12
CDR3: ASSAGQLHNEQF